The 7 T cell receptor beta chains below all came from one sample that was sequenced in a study of shared clonotypes between healthy human individuals. TCRdb's copy holds only in-frame clones and misses some; the assay was immunoSEQ multiplex PCR. The sample includes roughly 1,000,000 clones, around 82% seen only once; the top ten take more than 0.5%. Sequencing was done on a sample of memory CD4+ T cells from PBMCs. Subset indicated: CD45RA-negative fraction. Every receptor here comes from a man younger than 30 in good health. Some clones in this sample may be carry-over from other donors' samples.

V is TRBV6-4 and J is TRBJ2-1; 15 bases map to TRBD2. This CDR3 has 20 residues. Germline lookup yields CDR1 MRHNA and CDR2 SNTAGT. V shed 2 bases and J 5 bases; nucleotides not matched to a gene: 13. This CDR3 reads CASSDPGLAGGPWWNNEQFF. The CDR3 DNA follows: TGTGCCAGCAGTGACCCCGGACTAGCGGGAGGGCCCTGGTGGAACAATGAGCAGTTCTTC.

Turning to this clone: In the same sample, other DNA sequences code for this CDR3. The V gene is TRBV29-1, the J gene TRBJ2-2; no clear D. Deletions cut 3 bases from V and 8 bases from J, with 7 bases between. CDR3 length: 11 residues. CDR1 is SQVTM, CDR2 ANQGSEA, per germline. CDR3 loop: CSVEDRGELFF. CDR3 nucleotide sequence: TGCAGCGTTGAGGACCGAGGGGAGCTGTTTTTT.

This clone was seen only a few times. V gene TRBV11-3 combines with J gene TRBJ2-6, with D perhaps TRBD2 (6 bases). The germline V gene has CDR1 SGHNT and CDR2 YENEEA. CDR3 length: 16 amino acids. V was shortened by 8 bases and J by 4 bases, with 18 bases between the two germline ends. CDR3 DNA sequence: TGTGCCAGCGCTCACGGGGGTGGACTAGGGGCCAACGTCCTGACTTTC. This sequence encodes CASAHGGGLGANVLTF.

This chain's CDR3 is CASSLRGREQFF. The DNA of the CDR3 is TGTGCCAGCAGCTTAAGGGGCAGGGAGCAGTTCTTC. This chain joins TRBV7-9 and TRBJ2-1, with D possibly matching TRBD1 (5 bases). Trimming pared 2 bases from V and 10 bases from J, leaving 9 bases between. Germline CDR1 reads SEHNR; CDR2 reads FQNEAQ (reference sequence). The CDR3 runs 12 residues.

Notes on this clone: Other nucleotide sequences in the sample specify the same CDR3. The V call is TRBV4-1, the J call TRBJ2-5; unclear D gene. Germline CDR1 MGHRA, CDR2 YSYEKL. This CDR3 is 12 amino acids long. V gave up 0 bases and J gave up 4 bases, with 3 bases separating them. The CDR3 DNA follows: TGCGCCAGCAGCCAAGATTTAGAGACCCAGTACTTC. Its translation: CASSQDLETQYF.

The chain has TRBV5-5 and TRBJ2-1, with D unclear. Looked up from germline, CDR1 is SGHKS and CDR2 is YYEKEE (reference sequence). The CDR3 length is 14 residues. V was trimmed by 0 bases and J by 10 bases, leaving 14 bases between them. The CDR3 spells CASSLEFAPSEQFF. In nucleotides, the CDR3 is TGTGCCAGCAGCTTGGAGTTTGCGCCGTCCGAGCAGTTCTTC. Using reference TRBV5-5 and TRBJ2-1 for the parts outside the CDR3, the full variable domain is DAGVTQSPTHLIKTRGQQVTLRCSPISGHKSVSWYQQVLGQGPQFIFQYYEKEERGRGNFPDRFSARQFPNYSSELNVNALLLGDSALYLCASSLEFAPSEQFFGPGTRLTVL.

This chain links TRBV2 with TRBJ2-3; no firm D call. The CDR3 extends over 12 amino acids. CDR1 is SNHLY and CDR2 is FYNNEI in the germline V gene. V was trimmed by 6 bases and J by 2 bases, leaving 6 bases between them. CDR3 protein: CASRQITDTQYF. DNA of the CDR3: TGTGCCAGCAGGCAAATCACAGATACGCAGTATTTT.